A selection of T cell receptor beta chains follows, all from one sample in a study of siplizumab effects on memory and regulatory T cells. The table came from immunoSEQ multiplex PCR; TCRdb's copy has only in-frame clones and leaves some out. The sample lists tens of thousands of clones, 93% seen once, with 6.5% in the top ten. Sequencing used CD8+ T cells sorted from blood. The receptors shown here come from a human donor in good health. Both conserved end residues are part of each CDR3. Fields, in order: J gene, V gene, D gene, CDR3 protein. A D gene is named only where the DNA matches it firmly.

>TRBJ2-7|TRBV5-8|TRBD2
CASSMGLAGGYEQYF
>TRBJ1-1|TRBV5-1|.
CASSLGSEAFF
>TRBJ2-1|TRBV28|.
CASWGLAGASYNEQFF
>TRBJ1-2|TRBV7-9|.
CASSSRALYGYTF
>TRBJ2-3|TRBV6-5|.
CASSYGGMRSTDTQYF
>TRBJ2-7|TRBV7-9|TRBD1
CASSSGQGSEQYF
>TRBJ1-5|TRBV14|.
CASSPSKGQPQHF
>TRBJ1-6|TRBV7-2|TRBD1
CASSSGQGSSYNSPLHF
>TRBJ2-7|TRBV9|TRBD1
CASSTSGTGYEQYF
>TRBJ1-1|TRBV27|.
CASSFGGNEAFF
>TRBJ2-7|TRBV14|TRBD1
CASSQVKGQGTYEQYF
>TRBJ1-1|TRBV19|TRBD1
CASSLDRVAEAFF
>TRBJ2-1|TRBV27|.
CASSPQTGGNNEQFF
>TRBJ1-2|TRBV28|.
CAFGGNYGYTF
>TRBJ2-2|TRBV5-1|.
CASSLAWEAMNTGELFF
>TRBJ2-1|TRBV6-5|TRBD1
CASNTRQGWVDEQFF
>TRBJ2-1|TRBV9|.
CASTGPGFNNEQFF
>TRBJ1-1|TRBV27|.
CASRKDSYTEAFF
>TRBJ2-7|TRBV19|.
CASSPRTEYYEQYF
>TRBJ2-3|TRBV6-6|.
CASSLGGPSTDTQYF
>TRBJ2-5|TRBV4-3|.
CASSHKGGQETQYF
>TRBJ2-5|TRBV6-5|.
CASSKRGALQETQYF
>TRBJ1-1|TRBV5-6|.
CASSLARGPTTEAFF
>TRBJ1-2|TRBV9|.
CASSPGEGYTF
>TRBJ2-7|TRBV2|.
CASSGQISYEQYF
>TRBJ2-3|TRBV9|TRBD2
CASSVAGTSGRGTDTQYF
>TRBJ1-2|TRBV7-9|.
CASSLARRGRADYGYTF
>TRBJ1-1|TRBV5-1|.
CASSSGINTEAFF
>TRBJ2-5|TRBV5-1|.
CASSWGPQETQYF
>TRBJ2-1|TRBV13|.
CASSLGAPLSVEQFF
>TRBJ1-5|TRBV2|TRBD1
CASSGDRDNQPQHF
>TRBJ1-4|TRBV5-1|.
CASSSPATNEKLFF
>TRBJ2-7|TRBV10-3|TRBD1
CAIMDGQGGYEQYF
>TRBJ2-3|TRBV7-9|.
CASSHRDTQYF
>TRBJ1-2|TRBV4-1|TRBD1
CASSQDIPGTGHNYGYTF
>TRBJ2-7|TRBV11-2|.
CASSLQDTYEQYF
>TRBJ1-5|TRBV19|TRBD1
CAISDRDNQPQHF